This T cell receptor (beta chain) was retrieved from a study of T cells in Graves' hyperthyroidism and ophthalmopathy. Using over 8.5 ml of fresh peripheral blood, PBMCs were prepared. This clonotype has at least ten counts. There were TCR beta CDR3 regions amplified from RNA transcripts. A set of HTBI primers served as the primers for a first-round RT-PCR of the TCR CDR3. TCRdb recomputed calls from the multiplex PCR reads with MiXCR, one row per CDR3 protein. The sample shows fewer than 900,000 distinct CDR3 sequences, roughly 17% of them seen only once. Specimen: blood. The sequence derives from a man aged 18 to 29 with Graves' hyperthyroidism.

CDR3 DNA: TGTGCCACCCAGGAGAGCGGGAGGAACACCGGGGAGCTGTTTTTT. It yields the protein CATQESGRNTGELFF. The chain links TRBV2 to TRBJ2-2; TRBD2 aligns across 8 bases. The CDR3 runs to 15 residues. Germline loops: CDR1 SNHLY, CDR2 FYNNEI. V shed 10 bases, J shed 1 base, and the junction held 8 bases outside the gene matches.